The sequence of this T cell receptor beta chain was determined in a study of blood T cell repertoires in COVID-19. Overall study: Sample material is recorded as cDNA or gDNA derived from T cells, B-cell-depleted T cells, or PBMCs.

The protocol was immunoSEQ multiplex PCR, while the TCRdb copy is restricted to in-frame clones and leaves out a portion. The sample lists just over 650,000 clones; approximately 90% were seen once. J was trimmed by 3 bases and V by 3 bases; bases with no gene match: 7. This CDR3 comprises 15 residues. Per the germline V gene, CDR1 is SGDLS and CDR2 is YYNGEE. Sequences were obtained from peripheral blood. This rearrangement joins TRBV9 to TRBJ1-2; 8 bases are shared with TRBD1. The TCR was taken from a woman aged 18-35 years with acute or convalescent COVID-19. The CDR3 region is CASSAKAQGDYGYTF. The CDR3 region has the DNA TGTGCCAGCAGCGCAAAAGCACAGGGGGACTATGGCTACACCTTC.